The sequence of this T cell receptor (beta chain) was determined in a study of CD8+ T cells in alopecia areata. The junction had 10 bases not matched to a gene; V was cut back by 7 bases and J by 5 bases. The germline gives CDR1 SGHTA, CDR2 FQGNSA. The CDR3 runs to 15 residues. Details on this clone: Its matching antigen is unknown.

General study results and limits: Lesional scalp, especially alopecia totalis/universalis, showed higher clonality than normal scalp.

RNA was isolated and reverse transcribed to cDNA, the sequencing template. Only in-frame clones appear in the TCRdb table, and some are missing; sequencing was by immunoSEQ multiplex PCR. The repertoire consists of approximately 91,000 clones, with 35% to 50% occurring once and the leading ten covering roughly 0.79%. Lesional scalp tissue (obtained by punch biopsy) and peripheral blood were collected from alopecia areata patients. Cell sorting was applied to PBMCs, and CD4+ and CD8+ T cells were collected. V and J are TRBV7-2 and TRBJ2-5; 10 bases fit TRBD2. Input material: CD4+ T cells sorted from blood. This receptor was taken from a human donor with alopecia areata. In DNA form, the CDR3 reads TGTGCCAGCACCCGAGCTAGCGGGGGTGGGGAGACCCAGTACTTC. This translates into CASTRASGGGETQYF.